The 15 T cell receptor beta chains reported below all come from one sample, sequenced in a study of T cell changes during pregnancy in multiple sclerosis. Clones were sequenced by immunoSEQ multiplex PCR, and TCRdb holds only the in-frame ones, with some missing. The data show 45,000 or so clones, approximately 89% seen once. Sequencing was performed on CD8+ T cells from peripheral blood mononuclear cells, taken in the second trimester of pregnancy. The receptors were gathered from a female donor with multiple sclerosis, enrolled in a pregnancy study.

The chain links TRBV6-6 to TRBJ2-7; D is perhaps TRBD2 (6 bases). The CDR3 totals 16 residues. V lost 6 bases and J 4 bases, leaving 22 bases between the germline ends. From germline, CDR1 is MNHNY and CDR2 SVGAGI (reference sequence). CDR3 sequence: CASSTATLGTLYEQYF. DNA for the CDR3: TGTGCCAGCAGCACAGCTACCCTCGGGACTTTGTACGAGCAGTACTTC.

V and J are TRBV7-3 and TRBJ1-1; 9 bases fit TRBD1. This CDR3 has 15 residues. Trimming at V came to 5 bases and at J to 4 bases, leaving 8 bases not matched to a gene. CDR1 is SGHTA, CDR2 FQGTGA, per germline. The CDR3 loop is CASSVAGTGTTEAFF. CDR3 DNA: TGTGCCAGCAGCGTAGCCGGGACAGGGACCACTGAAGCTTTCTTT.

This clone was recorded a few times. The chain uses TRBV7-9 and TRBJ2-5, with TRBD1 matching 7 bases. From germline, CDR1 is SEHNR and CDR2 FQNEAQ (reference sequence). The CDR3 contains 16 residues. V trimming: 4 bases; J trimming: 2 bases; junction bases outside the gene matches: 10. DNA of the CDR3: TGTGCCAGCAGCTCTGTCCGGGACAGCCTTCAAGAGACCCAGTACTTC. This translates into CASSSVRDSLQETQYF.

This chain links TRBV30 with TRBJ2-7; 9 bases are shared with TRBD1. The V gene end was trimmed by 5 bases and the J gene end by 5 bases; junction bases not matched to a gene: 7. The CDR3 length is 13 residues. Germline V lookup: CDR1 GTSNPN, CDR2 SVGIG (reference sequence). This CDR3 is CAWDPGTGNEQYF. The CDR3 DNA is TGTGCCTGGGACCCCGGGACAGGGAACGAGCAGTACTTC.

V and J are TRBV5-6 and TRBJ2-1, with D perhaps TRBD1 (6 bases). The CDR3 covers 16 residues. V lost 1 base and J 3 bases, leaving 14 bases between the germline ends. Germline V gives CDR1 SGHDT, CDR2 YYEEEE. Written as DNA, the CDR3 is TGTGCCAGCAGCTTGAGGCAGGGGTCCATCTACAATGAGCAGTTCTTC. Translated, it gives CASSLRQGSIYNEQFF.

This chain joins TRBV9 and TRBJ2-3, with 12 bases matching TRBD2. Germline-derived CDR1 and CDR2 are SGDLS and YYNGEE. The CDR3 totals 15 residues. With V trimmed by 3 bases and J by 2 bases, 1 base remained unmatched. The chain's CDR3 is CASSASGGATDTQYF. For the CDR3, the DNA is TGTGCCAGCAGCGCTAGCGGGGGGGCCACAGATACGCAGTATTTT. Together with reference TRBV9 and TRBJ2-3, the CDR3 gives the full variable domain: DSGVTQTPKHLITATGQRVTLRCSPRSGDLSVYWYQQSLDQGLQFLIQYYNGEERAKGNILERFSAQQFPDLHSELNLSSLELGDSALYFCASSASGGATDTQYFGPGTRLTVL.

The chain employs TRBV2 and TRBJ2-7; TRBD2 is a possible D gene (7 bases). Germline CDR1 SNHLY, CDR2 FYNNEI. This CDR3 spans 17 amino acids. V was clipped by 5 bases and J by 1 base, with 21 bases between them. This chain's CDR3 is CASSPLGGDTGSYEQYF. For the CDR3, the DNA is TGTGCCAGCAGTCCTCTGGGGGGGGATACAGGGTCCTACGAGCAGTACTTC.

CDR3 sequence reads: CASGTGFGNTIYF. The DNA for the CDR3 is TGTGCCAGCGGCACAGGGTTTGGAAACACCATATATTTT. The V gene is TRBV11-2, the J gene TRBJ1-3; TRBD1 is a possible D gene (6 bases). The germline V gene encodes CDR1 SGHAT and CDR2 FQNNGV. Trimming stripped 8 bases from V and 3 bases from J, with 11 bases between. The CDR3 is made up of 13 amino acids.

CDR3 sequence (DNA): TGTGCCAGCAGCACACCGCCGACAGTTGACATTAGCACAGATACGCAGTATTTT. As protein: CASSTPPTVDISTDTQYF. The chain uses TRBV7-9 and TRBJ2-3; possibly TRBD1 for D (5 bases). CDR3 length equals 18 residues. V was trimmed by 5 bases and J by 0 bases, leaving 21 bases between them. Germline CDR1 reads SEHNR; CDR2 reads FQNEAQ (reference sequence).

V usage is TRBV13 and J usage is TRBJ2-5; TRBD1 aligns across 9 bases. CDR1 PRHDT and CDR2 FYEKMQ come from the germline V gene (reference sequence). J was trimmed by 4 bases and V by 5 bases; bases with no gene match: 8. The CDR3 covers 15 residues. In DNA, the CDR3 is TGTGCCAGCAGCGTGGGACAGGGCTCCTCAGAGACCCAGTACTTC. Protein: CASSVGQGSSETQYF.

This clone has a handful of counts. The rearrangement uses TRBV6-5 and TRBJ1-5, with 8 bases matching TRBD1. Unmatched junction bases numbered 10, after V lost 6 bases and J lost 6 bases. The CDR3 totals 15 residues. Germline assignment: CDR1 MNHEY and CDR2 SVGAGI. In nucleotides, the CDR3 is TGTGCCAGCAGCTATCGACAGGGGAGAGGTCAGCCCCAGCATTTT. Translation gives CASSYRQGRGQPQHF.

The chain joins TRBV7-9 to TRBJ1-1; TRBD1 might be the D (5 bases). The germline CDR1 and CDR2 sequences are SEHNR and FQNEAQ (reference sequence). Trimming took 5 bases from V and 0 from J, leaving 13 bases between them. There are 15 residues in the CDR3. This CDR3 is CASSPTGTLNTEAFF. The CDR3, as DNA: TGTGCCAGCAGCCCTACCGGGACTTTGAACACTGAAGCTTTCTTT.

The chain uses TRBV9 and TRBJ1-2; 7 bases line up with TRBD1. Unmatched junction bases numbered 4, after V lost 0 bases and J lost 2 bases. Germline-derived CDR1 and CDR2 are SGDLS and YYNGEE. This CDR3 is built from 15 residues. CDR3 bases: TGTGCCAGCAGCGTAGGAGGGGGCTTAAACTATGGCTACACCTTC. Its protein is CASSVGGGLNYGYTF.

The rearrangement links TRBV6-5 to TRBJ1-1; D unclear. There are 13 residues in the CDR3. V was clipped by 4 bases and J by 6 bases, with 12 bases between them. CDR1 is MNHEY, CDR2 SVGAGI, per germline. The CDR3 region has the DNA TGTGCCAGCAGTTTTTCTCGGTCCGCTGAAGCTTTCTTT. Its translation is CASSFSRSAEAFF.

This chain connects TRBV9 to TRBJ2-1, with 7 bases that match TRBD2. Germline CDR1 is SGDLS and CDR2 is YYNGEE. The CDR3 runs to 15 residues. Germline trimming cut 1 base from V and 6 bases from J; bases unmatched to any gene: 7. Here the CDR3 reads CASSVSGLGFNEQFF. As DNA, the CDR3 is TGTGCCAGCAGCGTATCCGGACTAGGATTCAATGAGCAGTTCTTC.